This T cell receptor beta chain emerged from a study of T cells in localized non-small cell lung cancer. Study-level findings and limits: Adjacent lung was found to contain a median about 60 of the top 100 tumor clones. Higher T cell density in the blood was associated with longer overall survival, whereas higher adjacent-lung clonality associated with shorter survival.

The ends were cut back, 7 bases at V and 8 bases at J, with 14 bases in the middle. Germline V gene data show CDR1 as SQVTM and CDR2 as ANQGSEA. The CDR3 consists of 11 residues. Regarding this clone: As yet, its antigen is unknown.

The method was immunoSEQ multiplex PCR; TCRdb's version includes in-frame clones alone and lacks a portion of them. The sample includes about 19,000 clones, about 90% of them seen just once. This chain uses TRBV29-1 with TRBJ1-2, with D tentatively TRBD1 (5 bases). This material consisted of peripheral blood, taken before any cancer treatment. The TCR was taken from a male donor aged 60 or over with stage I squamous cell lung carcinoma. This CDR3 is CSGDSSYGYTF. Written as DNA, the CDR3 is TGCAGCGGCGACAGTTCCTACGGCTACACCTTC.